This T cell receptor beta chain was documented in a study of blood T cell repertoires in COVID-19. Study at large: T cells, B-cell-depleted T cells, or PBMCs supplied cDNA or gDNA.

Original analysis: Reference gene primers were amplified, and this amplification served to estimate nucleated cell counts. The method was immunoSEQ multiplex PCR; TCRdb's version includes in-frame clones alone and lacks a portion of them. That table gives V, J and clone size, and the DNA gave D and trimming. Of around 200,000 clones in the sample, 85% to 90% were seen once. This CDR3 has 13 residues. Germline loops: CDR1 MNHEY, CDR2 SMNVEV (reference sequence). V lost 5 bases and J lost 14, with 19 bases in between. The clonotype comes from a man older than 75 with acute or convalescent COVID-19. The chain has TRBV27 and TRBJ2-1; TRBD1 might be the D (6 bases). The sequenced sample was peripheral blood. DNA of the CDR3: TGTGCCAGCAGTCTCTCCCGGGTCTCAGGGGAGTTCTTC. The encoded protein is CASSLSRVSGEFF.